This TCR beta chain was identified in a study of T cell changes during pregnancy in multiple sclerosis. The CDR3 sequence is 12 residues long. Germline loops: CDR1 LNHNV, CDR2 YYDKDF (reference sequence). The V and J ends lost 9 bases and 1 base respectively, with 9 bases between them. Only in-frame clones appear in the TCRdb table, and some are missing; sequencing was by immunoSEQ multiplex PCR. The sample consists of approximately 110,000 clones, 91% of them appearing once. The chain carries TRBV15 and TRBJ2-5, with a weak D call TRBD1 (5 bases). The sample consisted of peripheral blood, taken after pregnancy. The clonotype comes from a female donor with multiple sclerosis, enrolled in a pregnancy study. The CDR3 sequence: CATAQGQETQYF. Written as DNA, the CDR3 is TGTGCCACTGCTCAGGGCCAAGAGACCCAGTACTTC.